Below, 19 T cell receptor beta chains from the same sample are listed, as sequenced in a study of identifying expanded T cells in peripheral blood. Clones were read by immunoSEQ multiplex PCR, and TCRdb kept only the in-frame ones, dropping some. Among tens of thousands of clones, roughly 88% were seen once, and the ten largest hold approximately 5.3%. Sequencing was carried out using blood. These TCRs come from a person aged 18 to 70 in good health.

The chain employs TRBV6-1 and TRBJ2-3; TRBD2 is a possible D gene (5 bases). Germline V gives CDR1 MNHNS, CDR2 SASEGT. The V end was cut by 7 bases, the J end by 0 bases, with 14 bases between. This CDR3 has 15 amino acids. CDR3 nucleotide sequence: TGTGCCAGCAATGTTGAGGGTACTAGCACAGATACGCAGTATTTT. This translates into CASNVEGTSTDTQYF.

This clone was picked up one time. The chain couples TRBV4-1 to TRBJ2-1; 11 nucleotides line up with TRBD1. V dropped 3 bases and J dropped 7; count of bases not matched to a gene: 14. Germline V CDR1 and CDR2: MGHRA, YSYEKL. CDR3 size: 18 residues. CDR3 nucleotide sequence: TGCGCCAGCAGCCAGGGACACGGACAGGGGGCAGGAGGGAATGAGCAGTTCTTC. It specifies CASSQGHGQGAGGNEQFF.

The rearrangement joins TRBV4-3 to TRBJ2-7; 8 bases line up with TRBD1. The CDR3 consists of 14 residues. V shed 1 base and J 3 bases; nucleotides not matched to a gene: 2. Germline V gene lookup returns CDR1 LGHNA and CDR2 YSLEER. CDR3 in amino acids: CASSQGDRGYEQYF. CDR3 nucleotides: TGCGCCAGCAGCCAAGGAGACAGGGGCTACGAGCAGTACTTC.

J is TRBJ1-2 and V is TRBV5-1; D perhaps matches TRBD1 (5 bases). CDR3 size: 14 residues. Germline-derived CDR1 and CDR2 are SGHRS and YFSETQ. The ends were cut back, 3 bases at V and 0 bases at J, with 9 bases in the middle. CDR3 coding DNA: TGCGCCAGCAGCTGGGGGGGAACTAACTATGGCTACACCTTC. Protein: CASSWGGTNYGYTF.

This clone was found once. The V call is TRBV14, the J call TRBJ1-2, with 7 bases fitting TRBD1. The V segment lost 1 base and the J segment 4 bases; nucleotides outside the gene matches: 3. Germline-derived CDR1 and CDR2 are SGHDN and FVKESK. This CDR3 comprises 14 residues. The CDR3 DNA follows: TGTGCCAGCAGCCAAGGGGCAGGGGGCTATGGCTACACCTTC. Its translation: CASSQGAGGYGYTF.

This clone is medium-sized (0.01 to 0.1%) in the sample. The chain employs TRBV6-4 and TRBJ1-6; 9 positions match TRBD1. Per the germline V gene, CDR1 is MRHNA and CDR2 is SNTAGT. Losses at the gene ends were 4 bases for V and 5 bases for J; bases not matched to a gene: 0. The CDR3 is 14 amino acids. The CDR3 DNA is TGTGCCAGCAGTGGGGACAGGGATAATTCACCCCTCCACTTT. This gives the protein CASSGDRDNSPLHF.

The CDR3 DNA reads as TGTGCCAGCAGCGTACTAGCGGGGAATGAGCAGTTCTTC. This gives the protein CASSVLAGNEQFF. The V and J genes are TRBV9 and TRBJ2-1; 9 nucleotides align to TRBD2. This CDR3 is 13 amino acids long. Germline lookup yields CDR1 SGDLS and CDR2 YYNGEE. J lost 7 bases, V lost 1 base, and 0 bases had no gene match.

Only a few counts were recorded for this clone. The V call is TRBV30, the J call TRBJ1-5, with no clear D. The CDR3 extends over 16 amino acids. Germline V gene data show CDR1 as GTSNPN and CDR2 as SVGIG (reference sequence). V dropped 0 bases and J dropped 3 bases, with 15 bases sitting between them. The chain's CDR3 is CAWSVTGVGNNQPQHF. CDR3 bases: TGTGCCTGGAGTGTTACCGGGGTGGGCAACAATCAGCCCCAGCATTTT.

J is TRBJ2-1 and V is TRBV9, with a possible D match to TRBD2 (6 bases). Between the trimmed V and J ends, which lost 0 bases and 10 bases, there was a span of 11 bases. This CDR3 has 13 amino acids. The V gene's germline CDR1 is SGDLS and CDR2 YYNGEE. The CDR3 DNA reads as TGTGCCAGCAGCGTAGGACTGGCGGGGGAGCAGTTCTTC. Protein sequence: CASSVGLAGEQFF.

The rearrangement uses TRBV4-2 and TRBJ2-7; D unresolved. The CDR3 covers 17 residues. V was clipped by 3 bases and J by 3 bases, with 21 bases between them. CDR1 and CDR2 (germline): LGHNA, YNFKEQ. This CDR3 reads CASSQEGQSGTHYEQYF. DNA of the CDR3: TGTGCCAGCAGCCAGGAAGGCCAGTCCGGCACCCACTACGAGCAGTACTTC.

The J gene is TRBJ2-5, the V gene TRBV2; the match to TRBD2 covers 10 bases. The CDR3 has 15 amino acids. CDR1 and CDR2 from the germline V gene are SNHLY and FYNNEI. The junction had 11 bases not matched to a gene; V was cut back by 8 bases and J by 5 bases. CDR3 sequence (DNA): TGTGCCAGCCTGCTAGCGGGGGCCTCCCGGGAGACCCAGTACTTC. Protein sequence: CASLLAGASRETQYF.

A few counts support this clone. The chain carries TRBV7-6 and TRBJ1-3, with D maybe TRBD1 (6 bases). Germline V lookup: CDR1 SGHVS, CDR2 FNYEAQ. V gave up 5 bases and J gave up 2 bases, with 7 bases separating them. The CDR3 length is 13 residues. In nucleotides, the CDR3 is TGTGCCAGCAGCGCAGGGGCTGGAAACACCATATATTTT. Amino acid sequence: CASSAGAGNTIYF.

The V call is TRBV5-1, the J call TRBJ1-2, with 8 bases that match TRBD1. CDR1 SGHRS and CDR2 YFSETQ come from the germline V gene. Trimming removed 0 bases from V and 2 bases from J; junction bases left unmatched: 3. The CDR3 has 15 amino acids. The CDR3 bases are TGCGCCAGCAGCTTGGCCTCAGGGGGCAACTATGGCTACACCTTC. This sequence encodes CASSLASGGNYGYTF.

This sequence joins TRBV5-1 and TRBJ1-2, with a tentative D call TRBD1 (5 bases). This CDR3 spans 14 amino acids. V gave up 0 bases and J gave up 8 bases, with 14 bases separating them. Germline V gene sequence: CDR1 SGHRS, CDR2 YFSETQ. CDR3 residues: CASSLASRDGGYTF. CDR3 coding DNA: TGCGCCAGCAGCTTGGCATCCAGGGACGGAGGCTACACCTTC.

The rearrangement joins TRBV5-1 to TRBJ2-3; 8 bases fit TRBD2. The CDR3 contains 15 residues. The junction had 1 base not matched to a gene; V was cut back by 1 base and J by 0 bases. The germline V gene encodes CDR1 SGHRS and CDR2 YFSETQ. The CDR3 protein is CASSLPGGSTDTQYF. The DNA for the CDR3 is TGCGCCAGCAGCTTGCCGGGGGGGAGCACAGATACGCAGTATTTT.

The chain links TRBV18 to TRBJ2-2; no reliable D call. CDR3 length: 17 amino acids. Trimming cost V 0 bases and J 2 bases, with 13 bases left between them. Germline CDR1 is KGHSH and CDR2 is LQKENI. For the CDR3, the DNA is TGTGCCAGCTCACCACCTTCTTTGGTTACTAACACCGGGGAGCTGTTTTTT. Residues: CASSPPSLVTNTGELFF.

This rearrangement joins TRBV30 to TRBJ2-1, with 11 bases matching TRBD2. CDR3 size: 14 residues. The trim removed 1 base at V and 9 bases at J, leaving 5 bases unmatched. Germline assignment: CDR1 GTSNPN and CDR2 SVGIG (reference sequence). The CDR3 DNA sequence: TGTGCCTGGAGTGGACTAGCGGGAAAGGGTGAGCAGTTCTTC. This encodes CAWSGLAGKGEQFF. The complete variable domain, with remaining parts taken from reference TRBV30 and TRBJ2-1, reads SQTIHQWPATLVQPVGSPLSLECTVEGTSNPNLYWYRQAAGRGLQLLFYSVGIGQISSEVPQNLSASRPQDRQFILSSKKLLLSDSGFYLCAWSGLAGKGEQFFGPGTRLTVL.

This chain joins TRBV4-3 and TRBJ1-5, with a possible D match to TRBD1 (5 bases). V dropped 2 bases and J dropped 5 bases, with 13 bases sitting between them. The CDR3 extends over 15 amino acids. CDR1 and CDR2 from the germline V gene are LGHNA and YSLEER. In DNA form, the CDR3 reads TGCGCCAGCAGCCAATTTTTAGGGGCCCATCAGCCCCAGCATTTT. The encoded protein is CASSQFLGAHQPQHF.

CDR3 DNA sequence: TGCAGCGTTGAAACCCCTGAAGCTTTCTTT. Encoded protein: CSVETPEAFF. The chain links TRBV29-1 to TRBJ1-1, with D uncertain. Germline loops: CDR1 SQVTM, CDR2 ANQGSEA. V was shortened by 2 bases and J by 6 bases, with 4 bases between the two germline ends. This CDR3 spans 10 amino acids.